The T cell receptor (beta chain) under discussion was sequenced for a study of blood T cell repertoires in COVID-19. Overall study: Acute-phase and convalescent COVID-19 samples originated in the United States, Italy and Spain. PBMCs, B-cell-depleted T cells, or T cells provided the cDNA or gDNA that made up the material.

The CDR3 contains 17 residues. The germline V gene has CDR1 SGHKS and CDR2 YYEKEE (reference sequence). V shed 1 base and J shed 4 bases, with 20 bases lying between them. In the original workflow: Quantification of nucleated cells was approximated via reference gene primer amplification. Repertoires were generated with immunoSEQ multiplex PCR, while TCRdb's copy carries only in-frame clones and drops some. V and J calls and clone size are given by that table; D and trimming were obtained from the DNA. The data hold about 120,000 clones, with about 88% observed a single time. The clonotype originates from a man between 40 and 49 years old with acute or convalescent COVID-19. The J gene is TRBJ1-2, the V gene TRBV5-5, with D maybe TRBD1 (5 bases). Sequenced input: peripheral blood. The CDR3 sequence: CASSLTGGDSAGYGYTF. The CDR3 DNA reads TGTGCCAGCAGCTTGACCGGGGGAGACAGTGCGGGCTATGGCTACACCTTC.